These 7 T cell receptor beta chains came from one sample sequenced in a study of T cell changes during pregnancy in multiple sclerosis. TCRdb's table, derived via immunoSEQ multiplex PCR, lists solely in-frame clones and lacks some. Of about 72,000 clones in the sample, less than 95% are singletons; the top ten hold approximately 0.84%. This specimen consisted of peripheral blood, obtained in the second trimester of pregnancy. These receptor sequences come from a female donor with multiple sclerosis, enrolled in a pregnancy study.

This clone turned up a few times. The chain has TRBV19 and TRBJ1-1; TRBD1 agrees at 7 bases. This CDR3 has 11 residues. V lost 7 bases, J lost 6 bases, and 2 bases stayed unmatched. Per germline, CDR1 LNHDA and CDR2 SQIVND (reference sequence). DNA for the CDR3: TGTGCCAGTACGAGGGGGCCTGAAGCTTTCTTT. It codes for CASTRGPEAFF.

Only one count was recorded for this clone. The chain recombines TRBV4-1 with TRBJ2-7, with 10 bases that match TRBD1. With 3 bases clipped from V and 2 bases from J, the junction kept 4 bases outside the gene matches. The CDR3 runs to 15 residues. Germline V gene sequence: CDR1 MGHRA, CDR2 YSYEKL. In nucleotides, the CDR3 is TGCGCCAGCAGCCATCCGGGACAGGGGACCTACGAGCAGTACTTC. Translating gives CASSHPGQGTYEQYF.

V gene TRBV7-2 combines with J gene TRBJ2-1, with 7 bases matching TRBD2. CDR3 length equals 15 residues. V was clipped by 5 bases and J by 10 bases; unmatched bases: 14. Germline assignment: CDR1 SGHTA and CDR2 FQGNSA. CDR3 coding DNA: TGTGCCAGCAGCCGCCGAAGGGCGGGGGAGGGGGAGCAGTTCTTC. Encoded protein: CASSRRRAGEGEQFF.

The chain combines TRBV7-6 with TRBJ1-3; a weak D match, TRBD1 (5 bases). This CDR3 has 14 residues. V was shortened by 6 bases and J by 1 base, with 10 bases between the two germline ends. CDR1 is SGHVS, CDR2 FNYEAQ, per germline. CDR3 amino acids: CASRPTGSGNTIYF. The CDR3, as DNA: TGTGCCAGCAGGCCCACAGGATCTGGAAACACCATATATTTT.

V usage is TRBV19 and J usage is TRBJ1-2, with D perhaps TRBD1 (5 bases). V was shortened by 5 bases and J by 4 bases, with 11 bases between the two germline ends. CDR1 is LNHDA and CDR2 is SQIVND in the germline V gene (reference sequence). This CDR3 has 13 residues. The CDR3 protein is CASSGRQTYGYTF. CDR3 in DNA: TGTGCCAGTAGTGGGCGACAGACCTATGGCTACACCTTC.

The chain joins TRBV6-5 to TRBJ1-2; 11 positions match TRBD1. V shed 6 bases and J 6 bases; nucleotides not matched to a gene: 9. The CDR3 sequence is 15 residues long. Germline CDR1 reads MNHEY; CDR2 reads SVGAGI. This chain's CDR3 is CASRGQGARRDGYTF. The CDR3 bases are TGTGCCAGCAGAGGACAGGGGGCGCGGAGGGATGGCTACACCTTC.

The chain joins TRBV7-8 to TRBJ1-4; tentatively, D is TRBD1 (6 bases). This CDR3 is built from 13 residues. CDR1 and CDR2 from the germline V gene are SGHVS and FQNEAQ. Trimming took 3 bases from V and 8 from J, leaving 10 bases between them. CDR3 coding DNA: TGTGCCAGCAGCTTGGGGGGGGGCGAAAAACTGTTTTTT. It encodes CASSLGGGEKLFF.